The entry that follows covers one T cell receptor beta chain sequence. The target antigen is unknown. One junction end does not reproduce the germline sequence, and a read error may be involved. This sample is part of a study of tumor-infiltrating lymphocytes in primary liver carcinoma. About the research overall: Samples returned roughly 3.5 to 7.5 million productive TCRbeta reads each. Read depth did not differ significantly between tissue types. The study's findings and limits: The difference in top-250-clone fraction between tumors and blood was significant, favoring tumors (p = 0.039). The study found only about 7-25% of top clones in all five tumor regions.

TCR beta cDNA was prepared out of around 460 ng total RNA by means of a constant-region primer. The TCR beta library was amplified through three nested multiplex PCR rounds in a modified ARM-PCR procedure. TCRdb used MiXCR to reprocess the multiplex PCR reads, holding one entry per CDR3 protein. The sample yields fewer than 200,000 distinct CDR3 sequences, around four fifths seen once. From unsorted bulk tissue weighing about 18-30 mg, DNA and RNA were co-extracted. Surgical resection served as treatment for the primary liver carcinoma of these patients. The sequence was collected from a man in his forties with primary liver carcinoma and hepatitis B virus infection. The sample comprised tumor tissue from primary liver carcinoma.

CDR3 amino acids: CASSLTGSGEYEQHF. The CDR3 DNA reads as TGTGCGAGCAGCTTAACGGGATCAGGAGAATACGAGCAGCACTTC. This rearrangement joins TRBV11-1 to TRBJ2-7, with a possible D match to TRBD2 (5 bases). Germline V gives CDR1 SGHAT, CDR2 FQDESV (reference sequence). The CDR3 length is 15 residues.